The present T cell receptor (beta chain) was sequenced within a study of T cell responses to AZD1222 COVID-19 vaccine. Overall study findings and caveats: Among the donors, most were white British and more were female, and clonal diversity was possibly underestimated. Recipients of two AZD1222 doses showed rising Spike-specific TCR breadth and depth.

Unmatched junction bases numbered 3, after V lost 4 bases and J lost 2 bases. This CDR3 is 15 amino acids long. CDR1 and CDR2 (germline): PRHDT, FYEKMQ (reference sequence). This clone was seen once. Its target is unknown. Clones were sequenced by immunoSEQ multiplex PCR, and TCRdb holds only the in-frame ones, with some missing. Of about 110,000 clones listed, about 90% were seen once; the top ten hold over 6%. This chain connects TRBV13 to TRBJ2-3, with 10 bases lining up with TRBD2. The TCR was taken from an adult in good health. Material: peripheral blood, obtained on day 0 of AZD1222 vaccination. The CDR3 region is CASSSGLATTDTQYF. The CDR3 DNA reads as TGTGCCAGCAGCTCGGGACTAGCGACCACAGATACGCAGTATTTT.